A single sample gave rise to the 29 T cell receptor beta chains below, sequenced in a study of OX40 agonist ivuxolimab in advanced cancers. Profiling relied on immunoSEQ multiplex PCR, and the TCRdb table lists in-frame clones only, not all of them. The sample records 65,000 to 100,000 clones, around 94% being singletons. This sample comprised CD4+ or CD8+ T cells sorted from blood, obtained in a trial of the OX40 agonist ivuxolimab. The receptors derive from an adult with an advanced solid tumor such as melanoma, head and neck, liver or kidney cancer.

The rearrangement links TRBV28 to TRBJ2-4; D uncertain. The CDR3 is made up of 16 amino acids. CDR1 is MDHEN, CDR2 SYDVKM, per germline. Trimming left V 3 bases short and J 7 bases short, with 19 bases between. CDR3: CASSFFRAVKTNIQYF. The CDR3, as DNA: TGTGCCAGCAGTTTCTTCCGGGCGGTTAAAACGAACATTCAGTACTTC.

The gene calls are TRBV9 and TRBJ2-2; TRBD2 agrees at 10 bases. CDR1 and CDR2 from the germline V gene are SGDLS and YYNGEE. There are 16 residues in the CDR3. The J segment lost 5 bases and the V segment lost 2 bases, leaving 6 bases of the junction unmatched. The CDR3 nucleotides read TGTGCCAGCAGCGTGCACGGACTAGCGGAGACCGGGGAGCTGTTTTTT. Its translation is CASSVHGLAETGELFF. Drawing the rest from reference TRBV9 and TRBJ2-2, the complete variable domain is DSGVTQTPKHLITATGQRVTLRCSPRSGDLSVYWYQQSLDQGLQFLIQYYNGEERAKGNILERFSAQQFPDLHSELNLSSLELGDSALYFCASSVHGLAETGELFFGEGSRLTVL.

This clone appeared once. Other DNA sequences in the same sample also yield this CDR3. This chain links TRBV19 with TRBJ2-1; D uncertain. V lost 4 bases, J lost 1 base, and 5 bases lay in between. The CDR3 covers 13 residues. In germline, CDR1 is LNHDA, CDR2 SQIVND (reference sequence). Written as DNA, the CDR3 is TGTGCCAGTAGTAGCGGATCCTACAATGAGCAGTTCTTC. Translated: CASSSGSYNEQFF. The entire variable domain, with the rest obtained from reference TRBV19 and TRBJ2-1, is as follows: DGGITQSPKYLFRKEGQNVTLSCEQNLNHDAMYWYRQDPGQGLRLIYYSQIVNDFQKGDIAEGYSVSREKKESFPLTVTSAQKNPTAFYLCASSSGSYNEQFFGPGTRLTVL.

The rearrangement links TRBV19 to TRBJ2-7; 12 bases match TRBD1. Germline-derived CDR1 and CDR2 are LNHDA and SQIVND (reference sequence). CDR3 length: 18 amino acids. V was clipped by 5 bases and J by 3 bases; unmatched bases: 14. The CDR3 nucleotides are TGTGCCAGTAGTCCGATATCGGGACAGGGGGCTCCCTACTACGAGCAGTACTTC. Its protein is CASSPISGQGAPYYEQYF.

The sample holds a few counts of this clone. CDR3 residues: CASSDREGQPQHF. The CDR3, as DNA: TGTGCCAGCAGCGACAGGGAAGGTCAGCCCCAGCATTTT. The chain joins TRBV27 to TRBJ1-5, with 7 bases that match TRBD1. Looked up from germline, CDR1 is MNHEY and CDR2 is SMNVEV (reference sequence). V lost 6 bases, J lost 6 bases, and 5 bases stayed unmatched. The CDR3 is 13 residues long.

To note about this clone: This sample also contains other DNA sequences that code for the same CDR3. The CDR3 loop is CSVESSSQPGYTF. The CDR3 DNA reads TGCAGCGTTGAATCCAGCAGCCAGCCTGGCTACACCTTC. This chain joins TRBV29-1 and TRBJ1-2; no definite D call. V dropped 2 bases and J dropped 7 bases, with 14 bases sitting between them. Germline CDR1 is SQVTM and CDR2 is ANQGSEA. This CDR3 spans 13 amino acids.

This chain uses TRBV28 with TRBJ1-3; D is ambiguous. V dropped 3 bases and J dropped 0 bases, with 12 bases sitting between them. Germline lookup yields CDR1 MDHEN and CDR2 SYDVKM. This CDR3 spans 16 amino acids. In DNA, the CDR3 is TGTGCCAGCAGTTTCTTACAGACCCCCTCTGGAAACACCATATATTTT. This codes for CASSFLQTPSGNTIYF.

This clone appeared a single time. The chain uses TRBV5-8 and TRBJ2-1; D is unclear. The CDR3 extends over 16 amino acids. The V gene lost 4 bases and the J gene lost 0 bases, with 14 bases spanning the gap. Germline V lookup: CDR1 SGHTS, CDR2 YDEGEE. In nucleotides, the CDR3 is TGTGCCAGCAGCCTCGGGTGGGCTAGCTCCTACAATGAGCAGTTCTTC. Translating gives CASSLGWASSYNEQFF.

This sequence joins TRBV11-2 and TRBJ2-3, with 7 bases that match TRBD2. The CDR3 is 13 amino acids. The V gene end was trimmed by 9 bases and the J gene end by 3 bases; junction bases not matched to a gene: 6. Germline V gene data show CDR1 as SGHAT and CDR2 as FQNNGV. CDR3 bases: TGTGCCAGTAACTGGGAGGGAACAGATACGCAGTATTTT. It is translated as CASNWEGTDTQYF.

This chain joins TRBV27 and TRBJ2-7; D is ambiguous. V was shortened by 3 bases and J by 3 bases, with 9 bases between the two germline ends. The CDR3 sequence is 13 residues long. Germline V lookup: CDR1 MNHEY, CDR2 SMNVEV (reference sequence). The CDR3: CASSFGQDYEQYF. In DNA, the CDR3 is TGTGCCAGCAGTTTTGGTCAGGACTACGAGCAGTACTTC.

J is TRBJ2-6 and V is TRBV28; D not certain. The germline V gene encodes CDR1 MDHEN and CDR2 SYDVKM. The V and J ends lost 2 bases and 0 bases respectively, with 17 bases between them. The CDR3 covers 19 residues. The CDR3 DNA follows: TGTGCCAGCAGTTTAGGGTGGGTTCAGCTGAGCTCTGGGGCCAACGTCCTGACTTTC. Encoded protein: CASSLGWVQLSSGANVLTF.

The rearrangement links TRBV13 to TRBJ1-2, with D possibly being TRBD1 (5 bases). V was clipped by 5 bases and J by 2 bases, with 18 bases between them. Germline values: CDR1 PRHDT, CDR2 FYEKMQ (reference sequence). The CDR3 covers 16 residues. CDR3 bases: TGTGCCAGCAGCGCCCCGACAGAGGCCTACAACTATGGCTACACCTTC. Translated, it gives CASSAPTEAYNYGYTF.

This clone was detected only once. A read error may produce the germline difference seen at one junction end. The chain joins TRBV7-6 to TRBJ2-4; D is possibly TRBD1 or TRBD2 (5 bases each). The CDR3 covers 13 residues. Germline-derived CDR1 and CDR2 are SGHVS and FNYEAQ. CDR3 sequence: CASSSGTADQEHF. The DNA for the CDR3 is TGTGCCAGCAGCTCCGGGACGGCGGACCAGGAGCACTTC. Filled out from reference TRBV7-6 and TRBJ2-4, the complete variable domain reads GAGVSQSPRYKVTKRGQDVALRCDPISGHVSLYWYRQALGQGPEFLTYFNYEAQQDKSGLPNDRFSAERPEGSISTLTIQRTEQRDSAMYRCASSSGTADQEHFGAGTRLSVL.

The table lists this clone with a count of one. The chain couples TRBV6-5 to TRBJ1-5; 8 bases fit TRBD1. The CDR3 is 13 residues long. Unmatched junction bases numbered 5, after V lost 10 bases and J lost 3 bases. CDR1 is MNHEY, CDR2 SVGAGI, per germline. The CDR3: CATGQGANQPQHF. The CDR3 bases are TGTGCCACTGGACAGGGAGCCAATCAGCCCCAGCATTTT.

This clone was picked up one time. This sequence joins TRBV7-9 and TRBJ2-5, with D hard to call. CDR1 SEHNR and CDR2 FQNEAQ come from the germline V gene (reference sequence). V was clipped by 5 bases and J by 5 bases, with 18 bases between them. This CDR3 region has 15 residues. CDR3 protein: CASSPIGDFGETQYF. The CDR3 coding sequence is TGTGCCAGCAGCCCCATCGGCGATTTTGGGGAGACCCAGTACTTC.

This chain connects TRBV7-9 to TRBJ2-2; D is unclear. Germline loops: CDR1 SEHNR, CDR2 FQNEAQ (reference sequence). The CDR3 runs 12 residues. Trimming removed 8 bases at V and 4 bases at J, with 8 bases between. The CDR3 spells CASWSGTGELFF. Here the CDR3 DNA reads TGTGCCAGCTGGTCGGGCACCGGGGAGCTGTTTTTT.

The V and J genes are TRBV2 and TRBJ1-2; TRBD1 agrees at 7 bases. Germline V gene sequence: CDR1 SNHLY, CDR2 FYNNEI. Germline trimming cut 7 bases from V and 14 bases from J; bases unmatched to any gene: 10. The CDR3 length is 11 residues. The CDR3 region is CASTGDSPSTF. For the CDR3, the DNA is TGTGCCAGCACCGGGGACAGTCCGAGTACCTTC.

The genes are TRBV9 and TRBJ2-3; D might be TRBD2 (6 bases). Germline CDR1 is SGDLS and CDR2 is YYNGEE. With 4 bases removed from V and 2 bases from J, the gap between germline ends came to 14 bases. This CDR3 contains 15 residues. DNA of the CDR3: TGTGCCAGCAGCCCTCGGGGGAGAAACACAGATACGCAGTATTTT. It translates to CASSPRGRNTDTQYF. The variable domain in full, completed from reference TRBV9 and TRBJ2-3, reads DSGVTQTPKHLITATGQRVTLRCSPRSGDLSVYWYQQSLDQGLQFLIQYYNGEERAKGNILERFSAQQFPDLHSELNLSSLELGDSALYFCASSPRGRNTDTQYFGPGTRLTVL.

The CDR3 is CASSPWDTFQETQYF. CDR3 nucleotides: TGCGCCAGCAGCCCCTGGGACACCTTCCAAGAGACCCAGTACTTC. V gene TRBV5-1 combines with J gene TRBJ2-5; D is perhaps TRBD1 (6 bases). This CDR3 comprises 15 residues. V was shortened by 4 bases and J by 1 base, with 14 bases between the two germline ends. Germline V CDR1 and CDR2: SGHRS, YFSETQ.

The V call is TRBV7-9, the J call TRBJ2-1; D gene unclear. The CDR3 is 12 residues long. The V gene's germline CDR1 is SEHNR and CDR2 FQNEAQ (reference sequence). Trimming took off 6 bases at V and 0 bases at J, with 3 bases between the two ends. The CDR3 loop is CASSFSYNEQFF. The CDR3, as DNA: TGTGCCAGCAGTTTCTCCTACAATGAGCAGTTCTTC.

This chain joins TRBV7-9 and TRBJ2-7; D remains unclear. The V gene lost 5 bases and the J gene lost 7 bases, with 12 bases spanning the gap. The CDR3 totals 12 residues. The V gene's germline CDR1 is SEHNR and CDR2 FQNEAQ (reference sequence). The CDR3 nucleotides are TGTGCCAGCAGCCTCCCAGGTTTGGAGCAGTACTTC. This translates into CASSLPGLEQYF.

The chain links TRBV11-3 to TRBJ2-2; tentatively, D is TRBD1 (6 bases). Trimming cost V 7 bases and J 0 bases, with 9 bases left between them. Germline V lookup: CDR1 SGHNT, CDR2 YENEEA. This CDR3 contains 14 residues. Here the CDR3 reads CASTWGPNTGELFF. For the CDR3, the DNA is TGTGCCAGCACGTGGGGGCCGAACACCGGGGAGCTGTTTTTT.

The chain joins TRBV28 to TRBJ1-1; the D gene is possibly TRBD1 (6 bases). With 3 bases removed from V and 3 bases from J, the gap between germline ends came to 8 bases. The CDR3 sequence is 13 residues long. Per germline, CDR1 MDHEN and CDR2 SYDVKM. The CDR3, as DNA: TGTGCCAGCAGTTTGGGGGGCGACACTGAAGCTTTCTTT. It is translated as CASSLGGDTEAFF. Variable domain in full (rest from reference TRBV28 and TRBJ1-1): DVKVTQSSRYLVKRTGEKVFLECVQDMDHENMFWYRQDPGLGLRLIYFSYDVKMKEKGDIPEGYSVSREKKERFSLILESASTNQTSMYLCASSLGGDTEAFFGQGTRLTVV.

V usage is TRBV4-2 and J usage is TRBJ1-1; D possibly corresponds to TRBD1 (6 bases). This CDR3 comprises 15 residues. V lost 4 bases and J 1 base, leaving 13 bases between the germline ends. The germline gives CDR1 LGHNA, CDR2 YNFKEQ. The CDR3 sequence is CASSLTTDRNTEAFF. In DNA form, the CDR3 reads TGTGCCAGCAGCCTGACGACGGACAGGAACACTGAAGCTTTCTTT.

V gene TRBV2 combines with J gene TRBJ2-7; tentatively, D is TRBD1 (5 bases). From germline, CDR1 is SNHLY and CDR2 FYNNEI. The V end was cut by 3 bases, the J end by 2 bases, with 11 bases between. The CDR3 contains 14 residues. The CDR3 loop reads CASSDGATTYEQYF. CDR3 DNA: TGTGCCAGCAGTGATGGGGCCACTACCTACGAGCAGTACTTC.

The rearrangement uses TRBV12-1 and TRBJ2-7. TRBV12-1 is shown as a pseudogene. CDR3 size: 16 residues. CDR3 protein: CASSPSGTESSYEQYF. CDR3 DNA sequence: TGTGCCAGCAGCCCCTCTGGGACCGAGAGCTCCTACGAGCAGTACTTC.

The genes are TRBV27 and TRBJ2-2, with unresolved D. The CDR3 is 16 residues long. CDR1 is MNHEY and CDR2 is SMNVEV in the germline V gene (reference sequence). Trimming took 4 bases from V and 2 from J, leaving 14 bases between them. DNA for the CDR3: TGTGCCAGCAGTTCCCAGTGGGCAGCCAACACCGGGGAGCTGTTTTTT. It encodes CASSSQWAANTGELFF.

The chain has TRBV27 and TRBJ2-3; D is uncertain. With 2 bases removed from V and 2 bases from J, the gap between germline ends came to 11 bases. The CDR3 consists of 15 residues. Germline V gene data show CDR1 as MNHEY and CDR2 as SMNVEV (reference sequence). This CDR3 is CASSLRFGNTDTQYF. CDR3 nucleotides: TGTGCCAGCAGTTTAAGGTTTGGAAACACAGATACGCAGTATTTT.

The rearrangement uses TRBV28 and TRBJ2-7; D unresolved. V was trimmed by 6 bases and J by 3 bases, leaving 9 bases between them. From germline, CDR1 is MDHEN and CDR2 SYDVKM. CDR3 length equals 12 residues. CDR3 region: CASRESGYEQYF. CDR3 sequence (DNA): TGTGCCAGCAGGGAGTCGGGCTACGAGCAGTACTTC.